This TCR beta chain comes out of a study of cytomegalovirus exposure and HLA in healthy donors. In the study overall: Genotyping of some 400 donors showed that 70% to 90% belonged to the Caucasian-associated ancestry cluster. Whole-study results and caveats: A few V segments could not be told apart, such as TRBV6-2 and TRBV6-3, and were left out. Serostatus for CMV was the only available immune exposure information. The study designated about 180 TCR beta chains cytomegalovirus-associated.

Amplification used 60 Vbeta primers and 13 Jbeta primers. Here immunoSEQ multiplex PCR was the method, and the copy in TCRdb shows in-frame clones only, minus some. The data contain some 180,000 clones, about three quarters of them seen just once; the ten biggest clones take up about 1.5%. The V gene's germline CDR1 is SGHNT and CDR2 YYREEE (reference sequence). This CDR3 spans 15 amino acids. V dropped 0 bases and J dropped 4; count of bases not matched to a gene: 3. This clone was counted once. Its antigen is not identified. Sequences were obtained from PBMCs. V is TRBV5-4 and J is TRBJ2-1, with 8 bases matching TRBD2. This receptor was obtained from a man in his late teens or twenties in good health and CMV-seronegative. The chain's CDR3 is CASSLGTSSYNEQFF. The CDR3 DNA follows: TGTGCCAGCAGCTTGGGGACTAGCTCTTACAATGAGCAGTTCTTC.